These T cell receptor beta chains were read from a single sample in a study of beta chain features in type 1 diabetes. The method was immunoSEQ multiplex PCR; TCRdb's version includes in-frame clones alone and lacks a portion of them. Seen here are hundreds of thousands of clones, roughly a sixth observed once, and the top ten hold 0.02% to 0.025%. Sequenced material: naive CD4+ T cells from blood. The receptors here all came from a woman aged 18-29 years in good health. Each CDR3 is given with its conserved first and last residue.

V: TRBV4-3; J: TRBJ2-1; length: 13; CDR3: CASSQSLDFEQFF
V: TRBV29-1; J: TRBJ1-1; length: 12; CDR3: CSVEDPQSEAFF
V: TRBV7-2; J: TRBJ1-4; length: 15; CDR3: CASSPLGGLVEKLFF
V: TRBV7-3; J: .; length: 14; CDR3: CASSPTSGRDEQYF
V: TRBV15; J: TRBJ1-3; length: 16; CDR3: CATSRGPAGYGNTIYF
V: TRBV29-1; J: TRBJ1-1; length: 12; CDR3: CSVGEPYTEAFF
V: TRBV18; J: TRBJ2-1; length: 11; CDR3: CASSPDDEQFF
V: TRBV5-5; J: TRBJ1-1; length: 13; CDR3: CASSTQWGTEAFF
V: TRBV6-5; J: TRBJ2-7; length: 16; CDR3: CASSYTEMGFAYEQYF
V: TRBV28; J: TRBJ2-1; length: 19; CDR3: CASSSTTRTSGVSGNEQFF
V: TRBV10-3; J: TRBJ2-1; length: 15; CDR3: CAISESSKGLNEQFF
V: TRBV5-1; J: TRBJ2-1; length: 16; CDR3: CASSLGRLRGYNEQFF
V: TRBV5-1; J: TRBJ2-3; length: 17; CDR3: CASSLAGLAGLTDTQYF
V: TRBV7-2; J: TRBJ1-1; length: 16; CDR3: CASSRPGTGKITEAFF
V: TRBV7-3; J: TRBJ2-3; length: 17; CDR3: CASSPGLAGGHRDTQYF
V: TRBV28; J: TRBJ2-5; length: 11; CDR3: CASRNLETQYF
V: TRBV28; J: TRBJ2-3; length: 13; CDR3: CASRRTGTDTQYF
V: TRBV25-1; J: TRBJ2-1; length: 16; CDR3: CASSTHSSSSYNEQFF
V: TRBV4-2; J: TRBJ1-1; length: 13; CDR3: CASSLTVNTEAFF
V: TRBV6-5; J: TRBJ2-1; length: 14; CDR3: CASSYGTSVNEQFF
V: TRBV27; J: TRBJ1-2; length: 12; CDR3: CASSNSNYGYTF
V: TRBV7-2; J: TRBJ2-1; length: 15; CDR3: CASSLTSGRAYEQFF
V: TRBV13; J: TRBJ2-5; length: 15; CDR3: CASSSRGQGGETQYF
V: TRBV19; J: TRBJ2-6; length: 15; CDR3: CASSPSYSGANVLTF
V: TRBV27; J: TRBJ1-1; length: 13; CDR3: CASSFVVNTEAFF
V: TRBV19; J: TRBJ1-1; length: 14; CDR3: CASRDGQGFTEAFF
V: TRBV6-6; J: TRBJ1-1; length: 15; CDR3: CASSYLGLLNTEAFF
V: TRBV27; J: TRBJ2-3; length: 17; CDR3: CASSLQPSGTGAFTQYF
V: TRBV7-2; J: TRBJ2-1; length: 14; CDR3: CASSSTSGGSRRFF
V: TRBV4-2; J: TRBJ2-5; length: 17; CDR3: CASSLRGLESVTETQYF
V: TRBV2; J: TRBJ1-2; length: 17; CDR3: CASSDDGRRAPNYGYTF
V: TRBV5-1; J: TRBJ1-2; length: 15; CDR3: CASSLAADVNYGYTF
V: TRBV28; J: TRBJ1-2; length: 13; CDR3: CASSSEGGYGYTF
V: TRBV7-2; J: TRBJ1-3; length: 14; CDR3: CASSQISSGNTIYF
V: TRBV29-1; J: TRBJ2-7; length: 13; CDR3: CSAWTSGTYEQYF
V: TRBV18; J: TRBJ2-1; length: 16; CDR3: CASSPPGLAGGNEQFF
V: TRBV7-6; J: TRBJ2-7; length: 14; CDR3: CASSLTSGNYEQYF
V: TRBV15; J: TRBJ2-3; length: 15; CDR3: CATSRDPGYKDTQYF
V: TRBV7-2; J: TRBJ1-2; length: 15; CDR3: CASSLVGGLQEGYTF
V: TRBV11-2; J: TRBJ2-1; length: 15; CDR3: CASSPGIFAYNEQFF
V: TRBV5-4; J: TRBJ1-4; length: 14; CDR3: CASSLGRVPEKLFF
V: TRBV7-3; J: TRBJ2-7; length: 17; CDR3: CASSFERGPDCMYEQYF
V: TRBV2; J: TRBJ1-5; length: 14; CDR3: CASSELASNQPQHF
V: TRBV11-2; J: TRBJ2-1; length: 13; CDR3: CASSSAFYNEQFF
V: TRBV29-1; J: TRBJ2-3; length: 15; CDR3: CSVVEGSTSTDTQYF
V: TRBV21-1; J: TRBJ2-2; length: 15; CDR3: CASSPRRRTDWELFF
V: TRBV6-1; J: TRBJ2-5; length: 13; CDR3: CASSVQGVETQYF